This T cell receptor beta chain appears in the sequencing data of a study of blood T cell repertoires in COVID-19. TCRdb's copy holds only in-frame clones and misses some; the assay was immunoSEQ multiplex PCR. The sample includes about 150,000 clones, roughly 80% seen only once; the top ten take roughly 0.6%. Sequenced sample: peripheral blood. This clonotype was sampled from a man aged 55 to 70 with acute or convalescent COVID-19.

The CDR3 spells CASSRNRNTEAFF. Here the CDR3 DNA reads TGTGCCAGCAGCCGAAATAGGAACACTGAAGCTTTCTTT. This sequence joins TRBV6-5 and TRBJ1-1; D gene uncertain. V shed 6 bases and J shed 1 base, with 9 bases lying between them. Germline lookup yields CDR1 MNHEY and CDR2 SVGAGI. CDR3 length equals 13 residues.